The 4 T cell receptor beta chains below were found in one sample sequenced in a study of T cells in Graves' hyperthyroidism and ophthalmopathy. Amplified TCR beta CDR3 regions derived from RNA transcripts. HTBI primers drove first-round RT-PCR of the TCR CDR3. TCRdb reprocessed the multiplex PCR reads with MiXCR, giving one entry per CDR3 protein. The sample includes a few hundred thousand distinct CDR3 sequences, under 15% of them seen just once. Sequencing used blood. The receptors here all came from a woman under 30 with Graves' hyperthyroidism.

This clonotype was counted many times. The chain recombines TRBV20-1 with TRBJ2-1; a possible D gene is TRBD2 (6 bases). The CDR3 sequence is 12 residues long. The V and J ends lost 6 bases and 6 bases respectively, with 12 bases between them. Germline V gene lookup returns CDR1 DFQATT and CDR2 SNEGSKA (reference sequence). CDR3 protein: CSAPRELNEQFF. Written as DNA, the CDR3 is TGCAGTGCACCCCGGGAGCTCAATGAGCAGTTCTTC.

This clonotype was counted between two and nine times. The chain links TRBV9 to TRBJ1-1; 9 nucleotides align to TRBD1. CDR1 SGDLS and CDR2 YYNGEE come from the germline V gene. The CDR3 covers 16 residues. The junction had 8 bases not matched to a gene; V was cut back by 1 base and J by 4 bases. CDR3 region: CASSVRVDRGGTEAFF. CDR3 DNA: TGTGCCAGCAGCGTAAGAGTAGACAGGGGGGGCACTGAAGCTTTCTTT.

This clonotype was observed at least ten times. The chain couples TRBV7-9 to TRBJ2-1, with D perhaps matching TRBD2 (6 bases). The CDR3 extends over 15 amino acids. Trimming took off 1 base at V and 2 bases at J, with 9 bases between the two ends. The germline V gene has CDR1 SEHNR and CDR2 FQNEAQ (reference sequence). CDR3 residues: CASSLVAEAYNEQFF. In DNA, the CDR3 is TGTGCCAGCAGCTTAGTAGCGGAAGCCTACAATGAGCAGTTCTTC.

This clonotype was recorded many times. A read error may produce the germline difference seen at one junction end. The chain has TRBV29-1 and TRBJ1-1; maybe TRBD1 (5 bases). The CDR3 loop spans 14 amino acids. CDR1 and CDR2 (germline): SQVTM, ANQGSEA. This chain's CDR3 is CSVEGRALNTEAFF. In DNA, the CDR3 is TGCAGCGTAGAAGGCAGGGCTCTGAACACTGAAGCTTTCTTT.